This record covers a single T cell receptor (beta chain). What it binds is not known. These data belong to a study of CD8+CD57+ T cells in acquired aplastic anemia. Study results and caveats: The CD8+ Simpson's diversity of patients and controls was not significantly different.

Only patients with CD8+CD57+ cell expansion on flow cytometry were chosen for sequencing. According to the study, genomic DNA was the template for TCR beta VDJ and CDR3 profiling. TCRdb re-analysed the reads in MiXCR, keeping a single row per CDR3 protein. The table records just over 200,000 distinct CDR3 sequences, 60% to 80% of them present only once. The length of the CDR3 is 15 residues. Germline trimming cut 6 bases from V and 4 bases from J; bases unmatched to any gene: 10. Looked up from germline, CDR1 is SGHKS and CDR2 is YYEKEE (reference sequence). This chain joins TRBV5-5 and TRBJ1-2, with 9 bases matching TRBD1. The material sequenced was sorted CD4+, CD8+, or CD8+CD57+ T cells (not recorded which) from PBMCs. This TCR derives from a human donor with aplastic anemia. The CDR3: CASTYQGQGGYGYTF. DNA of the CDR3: TGTGCCAGCACCTATCAGGGACAGGGCGGCTATGGCTACACCTTC.